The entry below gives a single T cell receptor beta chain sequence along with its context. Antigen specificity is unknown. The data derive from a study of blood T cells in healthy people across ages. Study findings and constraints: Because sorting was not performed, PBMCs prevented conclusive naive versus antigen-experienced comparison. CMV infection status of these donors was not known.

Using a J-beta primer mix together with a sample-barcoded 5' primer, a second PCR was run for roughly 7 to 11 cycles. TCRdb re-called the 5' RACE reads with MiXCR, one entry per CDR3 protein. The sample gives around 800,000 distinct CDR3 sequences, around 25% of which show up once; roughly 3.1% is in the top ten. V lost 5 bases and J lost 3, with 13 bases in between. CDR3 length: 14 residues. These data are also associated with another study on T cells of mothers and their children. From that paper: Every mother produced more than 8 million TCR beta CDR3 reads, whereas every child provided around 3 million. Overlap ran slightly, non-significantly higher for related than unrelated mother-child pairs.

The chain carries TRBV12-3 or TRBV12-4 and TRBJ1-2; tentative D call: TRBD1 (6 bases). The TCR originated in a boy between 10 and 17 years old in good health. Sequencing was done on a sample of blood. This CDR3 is CASSTPRGYYGYTF. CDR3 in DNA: TGTGCCAGCAGTACCCCTAGGGGGTACTATGGCTACACCTTC.